This record concerns one TCR beta chain sequence. The target antigen is unknown. It was considered stable Graves' hyperthyroidism when ophthalmopathy did not progress within 18 months. Newly diagnosed hyperthyroidism, duration under 2 months, in patients aged 18 to 65. The sample originates from a study of T cells in Graves' hyperthyroidism and ophthalmopathy. At the level of the study: The authors collected peripheral blood at initial diagnosis, before any treatment. Study outcomes and limitations: In the analysis, a 13 V-J model separated ophthalmopathy from stable hyperthyroidism.

The V gene lost 3 bases and the J gene lost 4 bases, with 13 bases spanning the gap. The length of the CDR3 is 15 residues. Amplified TCR beta CDR3 regions came from RNA transcripts. The HTBI primer set served for first-round RT-PCR of the TCR CDR3. Using its own MiXCR run on the multiplex PCR reads, TCRdb lists one record per CDR3 protein. Of around 500,000 distinct CDR3 sequences in the sample, approximately 14% were seen once. This TCR was sampled from a woman between 35 and 50 years old with Graves' hyperthyroidism. This sequence joins TRBV12-3 or TRBV12-4 and TRBJ1-5; D not certain. Material: blood. The CDR3 is CASSLATQGNQPQHF. The CDR3, as DNA: TGTGCCAGCAGTTTGGCCACGCAAGGGAATCAGCCCCAGCATTTT.